The present entry profiles one T cell receptor (beta chain) with its context. In its sample, this clonotype was seen many times. Its binding antigen is unknown. No much larger clone exists at a distance of one base, and base qualities are not known. cDNA synthesis used template-switch 5'RACE with a primer carrying a 10-nucleotide random unique molecular identifier tagging each TCR transcript. Every sequencing run covered 15-18 subjects and yielded more than 180 million TCR-beta sequences. The RNeasy kit was used to extract total RNA. Using the KAPA Real-time Library Amplification kit, TCR-beta VDJ regions were amplified with primers for the TCR constant region and the 5'RACE anchor. A first PCR added sample indexes and Illumina adaptors, and a second PCR then raised library yield. After Ampure bead purification, the TCR product of roughly 650 bp was size-selected on a 2% E-gel SizeSelection system. Before pooling, library quality was checked on a Bioanalyzer, concentration was measured with Qubit, and libraries were quantified with the Kapa Library Quantification kit. Libraries were sequenced paired-end 2 x 150 bp on an Illumina HiSeq 2500. To increase sequence diversity, roughly 23-30% phiX was spiked into each library pool. Turning to the authors' computational methods: Quality-filtered reads were processed with the UMI-based MiGEC pipeline, which removed over 80% of raw TCR sequences during error correction. VDJ genes were aligned to IMGT germline references, and clonotypes were defined by unique CDR3 amino acid sequence plus V-J genes. VDJtools evaluated clonal expansion, Shannon diversity and CDR3 relatedness (CalcPairwiseDistances, ClusterSamples); CLCbio workbench built phylogenetic trees. Expanded clones were defined as having at least 8 unique UMIs, based on coefficient-of-variation modelling across technical triplicates. TCRdb ran its own pipeline on the public reads, namely fastp trimming at Q25 and MiXCR clone calling, and kept in-frame beta chains. Identical CDR3 proteins give one entry, which carries the most common genes and DNA. These V and J calls originate from TCRdb's pipeline instead of the authors' own analysis. The sample records about 33,000 distinct CDR3 sequences, approximately 13% of which are singletons. The ten most abundant clones make up approximately 2.2% of the sample.

This specimen's time point label, interpreted: longitudinal time-point 2. The healthy controls were volunteers from blood banks in Maryland, USA. Unsorted PBMC libraries were generated from 2 million PBMCs stored in RNAlater at -80 °C until RNA extraction. Peripheral blood was subjected to Ficoll-Hypaque density gradient centrifugation to isolate PBMCs, which were then cryopreserved in liquid nitrogen. The data belong to a study of neurological immune-mediated disorders (dated by TCRdb to between 2018 and 2021). With respect to the entire study: Using UMI-based sequencing, the study compared peripheral blood TCR-beta repertoires from patients with HTLV-I-associated myelopathy (HAM/TSP), patients with multiple sclerosis, and healthy controls. The approximately 110 TCR-beta libraries included longitudinal samples, technical triplicates and paired sorted CD4+ and CD8+ T-cell subsets alongside PBMC samples. Longitudinal HAM/TSP and healthy donors had 3 time-points each (roughly 3-45 month intervals). The cohort included some 66 subjects: about 15 with HAM/TSP, around 35 with multiple sclerosis, and about 20 healthy controls.

What the study reported, not specific to this receptor: Expanded clones from different subjects shared no identical CDR3 amino acid sequences, which suggests that TCR-beta repertoires were private in all groups. TCR clonal expansion was highest in HAM/TSP patients and lowest in MS patients, with MS patients falling below even healthy controls.

The germline V gene sets CDR1 to SGHTA and CDR2 to FQGNSA. Including the terminal cysteine and phenylalanine, the CDR3 comprises 17 residues. The only DNA kept is the CDR3, 51 bases in frame from the first base. Relative to germline, V is missing 5 bases and J is missing 9 bases, with 15 bases of the junction outside any gene match. This clonotype originated in a woman aged 40 to 49 in good health. Recombination linked TRBV7-2 to TRBJ2-1; the central 11 bases match TRBD1. Specimen: PBMCs. The bases are TGTGCCAGCAGCCTGGGGACAGGGGGTCTCCCGCCCCGTGAGCAGTTCTTC. This is translated as CASSLGTGGLPPREQFF.